The 26 T cell receptor beta chains listed next were all sequenced from one sample in a study of T cells after yellow fever vaccination. In TCRdb, the 5' RACE reads were re-called with MiXCR into one record per CDR3 protein. In the table there are a few hundred thousand distinct CDR3 sequences, less than 9% of which are singletons. Specimen: CD4+ T cells sorted from PBMCs, collected 15 days after the yellow fever booster vaccination. The receptors here all came from a man aged 30 to 39 who received the YFV17D yellow fever vaccine.

This chain connects TRBV20-1 to TRBJ2-7; 11 nucleotides line up with TRBD1. CDR3 size: 13 residues. V lost 4 bases to trimming and J lost 3 bases; unmatched junction nucleotides: 2. Germline assignment: CDR1 DFQATT and CDR2 SNEGSKA (reference sequence). CDR3 region: CSAKGQGVYEQYF. The CDR3 bases are TGCAGTGCTAAGGGACAGGGGGTCTACGAGCAGTACTTC.

The chain joins TRBV5-1 to TRBJ1-1, with D hard to call. Trimming stripped 1 base from V and 3 bases from J, with 10 bases between. The CDR3 is made up of 14 amino acids. In germline, CDR1 is SGHRS, CDR2 YFSETQ. CDR3 loop: CASSLLSGYTEAFF. CDR3 bases: TGCGCCAGCAGCTTGCTGTCCGGGTACACTGAAGCTTTCTTT.

The rearrangement joins TRBV6-4 to TRBJ2-7; TRBD2 matches at 14 bases. This CDR3 has 18 amino acids. V shed 5 bases and J 1 base; nucleotides not matched to a gene: 10. CDR1 is MRHNA, CDR2 SNTAGT, per germline. The CDR3 region is CASSRLAGGPEGSYEQYF. CDR3 bases: TGTGCCAGCAGTAGACTAGCGGGAGGGCCTGAGGGATCCTACGAGCAGTACTTC.

This clonotype was seen only a few times. This chain joins TRBV21-1 and TRBJ1-4. TRBV21-1 is flagged as a pseudogene. This CDR3 has 17 residues. The CDR3 sequence: CASSKVRRAGNNEKLFF. CDR3 coding DNA: TGTGCCAGCAGCAAAGTCCGGAGGGCTGGGAATAATGAAAAACTGTTTTTT.

This chain connects TRBV24-1 to TRBJ2-2, with TRBD1 as a possible D gene (6 bases). The germline V gene encodes CDR1 KGHDR and CDR2 SFDVKD. The CDR3 has 14 amino acids. The V and J ends lost 3 bases and 4 bases respectively, with 8 bases between them. CDR3 region: CATSDPRGTGELFF. DNA of the CDR3: TGTGCCACCAGTGATCCCAGGGGCACCGGGGAGCTGTTTTTT.

This clonotype was seen repeatedly, ten times or more. The rearrangement links TRBV5-6 to TRBJ2-2, with D maybe TRBD2 (5 bases). Between the trimmed V and J ends, which lost 6 bases and 7 bases, there was a span of 13 bases. The length of the CDR3 is 13 residues. Germline lookup yields CDR1 SGHDT and CDR2 YYEEEE. The CDR3 DNA is TGTGCCAGCATTCTAGGAGGCTTCGGGGAGCTGTTTTTT. This gives the protein CASILGGFGELFF.

This clonotype was observed a few times. This sequence joins TRBV5-1 and TRBJ2-1; TRBD2 agrees at 7 bases. In germline, CDR1 is SGHRS, CDR2 YFSETQ. There are 14 residues in the CDR3. The ends lost 8 bases at V and 6 bases at J; junction bases unmatched: 11. The CDR3 nucleotides are TGCGCCAGTCGCCCCGGGACGGGGGGCAATGAGCAGTTCTTC. Translating it yields CASRPGTGGNEQFF.

This clonotype was observed at least ten times. A much larger clone differs by one base, so this may be a read error. The rearrangement joins TRBV5-6 to TRBJ2-2; no clear D gene. Germline V CDR1 and CDR2: SGHDT, YYEEEE. With 2 bases removed from V and 4 bases from J, the gap between germline ends came to 3 bases. The CDR3 spans 12 residues. CDR3 region: CASSLSTGELFF. CDR3 sequence (DNA): TGTGCCAGCAGCTTAAGCACCGGGGAGCTGTTTTTT.

This clonotype occurred many times. This rearrangement joins TRBV20-1 to TRBJ1-1; TRBD1 matches 10 bases. The V segment lost 5 bases and the J segment 8 bases; nucleotides outside the gene matches: 11. Looked up from germline, CDR1 is DFQATT and CDR2 is SNEGSKA (reference sequence). The CDR3 is made up of 14 amino acids. The DNA of the CDR3 is TGCAGTGCTTTACACGGACAGGGGGGATTGGAAGCTTTCTTT. It codes for CSALHGQGGLEAFF.

The genes are TRBV5-1 and TRBJ2-3; a possible D gene is TRBD2 (5 bases). In germline, CDR1 is SGHRS, CDR2 YFSETQ. The CDR3 runs 14 residues. V lost 6 bases and J lost 4, with 15 bases in between. The CDR3 protein is CASNHARGSDTQYF. As DNA, the CDR3 is TGCGCCAGCAACCACGCGAGAGGGTCAGATACGCAGTATTTT.

The J gene is TRBJ2-1, the V gene TRBV18; the D is unclear. The V end was cut by 0 bases, the J end by 0 bases, with 9 bases between. The V gene's germline CDR1 is KGHSH and CDR2 LQKENI. The CDR3 totals 16 residues. The CDR3 DNA sequence: TGTGCCAGCTCACCACCGAACGGCCCCTCCTACAATGAGCAGTTCTTC. Translated, it gives CASSPPNGPSYNEQFF.

This clonotype occurred a few times. In DNA, the CDR3 is TGTGCCAGCAGTTCTATAGCGGGCGGTCACAATGAGCAGTTCTTC. Its translation: CASSSIAGGHNEQFF. This chain links TRBV12-3 or TRBV12-4 with TRBJ2-1, with TRBD2 matching 7 bases. The CDR3 has 15 amino acids. The junction had 8 bases not matched to a gene; V was cut back by 4 bases and J by 5 bases.

This clonotype was found a few times. The chain recombines TRBV12-3 or TRBV12-4 with TRBJ1-3; TRBD1 matches at 10 bases. The CDR3 covers 15 residues. Trimming at V came to 5 bases and at J to 3 bases, leaving 4 bases not matched to a gene. DNA for the CDR3: TGTGCCAGCAGTCCTCGGGACAGGGGTGGAAACACCATATATTTT. Translated, it gives CASSPRDRGGNTIYF.

Comments on this clonotype: One end of the junction does not line up with germline, which may come from a read error. The gene calls are TRBV7-9 and TRBJ2-3; tentative D call: TRBD2 (5 bases). This CDR3 is built from 16 residues. CDR1 is SEHNR, CDR2 FQNEAQ, per germline (reference sequence). The CDR3 loop reads CDSSYRAAIATDTQYF. DNA for the CDR3: TGTGACAGCAGCTACCGAGCGGCGATCGCCACAGATACGCAGTATTTT.

This clonotype occurred many times. This chain connects TRBV28 to TRBJ2-1; TRBD2 is a possible D gene (6 bases). The CDR3 contains 14 residues. The germline V gene encodes CDR1 MDHEN and CDR2 SYDVKM. V lost 4 bases, J lost 8 bases, and 15 bases lay in between. The CDR3 nucleotides are TGTGCCAGCAGTTATCCGGGAGCGGAATATGAGCAGTTCTTC. Amino acid sequence: CASSYPGAEYEQFF.

This clonotype was detected only a few times. J is TRBJ1-6 and V is TRBV6-1, with D tentatively TRBD1 (6 bases). Per the germline V gene, CDR1 is MNHNS and CDR2 is SASEGT. V was cut by 2 bases and J by 7 bases, with 9 bases left in between. The CDR3 spans 14 residues. In DNA, the CDR3 is TGTGCCAGCAGTGAAAGCACAGGGAATTCACCCCTCCACTTT. As protein: CASSESTGNSPLHF.

This clonotype was picked up many times. CDR3 in DNA: TGTGCCAGCATGGGAGGGCCATACACCGGGGAGCTGTTTTTT. Its translation: CASMGGPYTGELFF. This sequence joins TRBV6-2 or TRBV6-3 and TRBJ2-2, with 7 bases identical to TRBD2. This CDR3 comprises 14 residues. The V gene's germline CDR1 is MNHEY and CDR2 SVGEGT. The V and J ends lost 7 bases and 3 bases, in that order; junction bases with no gene match: 5.

This clonotype has more than one count but fewer than ten. The V call is TRBV3-1, the J call TRBJ2-2; D is ambiguous. The V end lost 1 base, the J end lost 7 bases, and 22 bases lay between the germline ends. This CDR3 has 18 amino acids. Germline V lookup: CDR1 LGHDT, CDR2 YNNKEL (reference sequence). The CDR3: CASSQAISRKSSVGELFF. The CDR3 region has the DNA TGTGCCAGCAGCCAAGCTATTTCCAGGAAGAGCTCGGTCGGGGAGCTGTTTTTT.

This CDR3 is CASSSQRDRGGQPQHF. The CDR3 DNA follows: TGTGCCAGCAGCTCACAAAGGGACAGGGGAGGTCAGCCCCAGCATTTT. The V and J genes are TRBV7-8 and TRBJ1-5; 10 nucleotides align to TRBD1. The trim removed 4 bases at V and 6 bases at J, leaving 9 bases unmatched. The CDR3 is 16 residues long. Germline V gene data show CDR1 as SGHVS and CDR2 as FQNEAQ.

In this sample, this clonotype turned up a few times. The V gene is TRBV11-2, the J gene TRBJ2-5; 7 bases fit TRBD2. Germline V lookup: CDR1 SGHAT, CDR2 FQNNGV. This CDR3 has 15 amino acids. V shed 6 bases, J shed 5 bases, and the junction held 12 bases outside the gene matches. The CDR3 protein is CASRPLGGIGETQYF. CDR3 sequence (DNA): TGTGCCAGCAGACCTCTCGGGGGGATCGGGGAGACCCAGTACTTC. The whole variable domain, remainder taken from reference TRBV11-2 and TRBJ2-5, is EAGVAQSPRYKIIEKRQSVAFWCNPISGHATLYWYQQILGQGPKLLIQFQNNGVVDDSQLPKDRFSAERLKGVDSTLKIQPAKLEDSAVYLCASRPLGGIGETQYFGPGTRLLVL.

This clonotype was detected many times. V gene TRBV20-1 combines with J gene TRBJ2-1; 13 nucleotides agree with TRBD2. V was clipped by 1 base and J by 12 bases; unmatched bases: 6. CDR1 is DFQATT and CDR2 is SNEGSKA in the germline V gene (reference sequence). The CDR3 runs to 14 residues. CDR3 nucleotide sequence: TGCAGTGCTAGAGGGACTAGCGGGAGCGATGCGCAGTTCTTC. This codes for CSARGTSGSDAQFF.

This clonotype was observed a few times. This chain connects TRBV11-2 to TRBJ1-3, with TRBD1 as a possible D gene (5 bases). The ends were cut back, 5 bases at V and 0 bases at J, with 8 bases in the middle. Germline V lookup: CDR1 SGHAT, CDR2 FQNNGV. The CDR3 consists of 14 residues. The CDR3 bases are TGTGCCAGCAGCCGACAGAACTCTGGAAACACCATATATTTT. This encodes CASSRQNSGNTIYF.

This clonotype appeared a few times. The J gene is TRBJ2-3, the V gene TRBV4-2; 10 bases are a match to TRBD2. The trim removed 6 bases at V and 0 bases at J, leaving 12 bases unmatched. CDR1 and CDR2 (germline): LGHNA, YNFKEQ. The CDR3 sequence is 18 residues long. The CDR3 reads CASRDSAGGSGSTDTQYF. The DNA of the CDR3 is TGTGCCAGCAGGGATTCAGCGGGAGGGTCTGGCAGCACAGATACGCAGTATTTT.

This clonotype was recorded many times. The chain recombines TRBV5-1 with TRBJ2-3; TRBD1 agrees at 7 bases. The CDR3 contains 16 residues. Germline-derived CDR1 and CDR2 are SGHRS and YFSETQ. Germline trimming cut 4 bases from V and 1 base from J; bases unmatched to any gene: 9. The CDR3 sequence: CASSISGTVGTDTQYF. The CDR3 DNA is TGCGCCAGCAGCATCTCCGGGACAGTTGGCACAGATACGCAGTATTTT.

This clonotype was recorded many times. This chain uses TRBV5-1 with TRBJ2-1, with a tentative D call TRBD2 (6 bases). Trimming shortened V by 1 base and J by 7 bases, and 18 bases separated the two germline ends. This CDR3 has 16 residues. Germline V gives CDR1 SGHRS, CDR2 YFSETQ. CDR3 coding DNA: TGCGCCAGCAGCTTGACGGGACTCCTAACCCCAAATGAGCAGTTCTTC. Translating it yields CASSLTGLLTPNEQFF.

This clonotype was seen repeatedly, ten times or more. The chain uses TRBV7-9 and TRBJ2-3; possible D gene TRBD2, 5 bases. Germline lookup yields CDR1 SEHNR and CDR2 FQNEAQ (reference sequence). With 7 bases removed from V and 12 bases from J, the gap between germline ends came to 17 bases. The CDR3 consists of 12 residues. CDR3 loop: CASTLLVGLQYF. In nucleotides, the CDR3 is TGTGCCAGCACCCTACTTGTAGGACTCCAGTATTTT.